The rows below give T cell receptor beta chains drawn from one sample of a study of control samples from healthy donors and cancer patients. Clones were read by immunoSEQ multiplex PCR, and TCRdb kept only the in-frame ones, dropping some. Among fewer than 20,000 clones listed, around four fifths were seen once. Source material: PBMCs. The receptors derive from a woman in her sixties or seventies with lung cancer. The CDR3 runs from the conserved cysteine through the conserved F or W. A D gene is named only where the DNA matches it firmly.

j_call | v_call | d_call | cdr3_aa
TRBJ1-2 | TRBV19 | - | CASSPNYGYTF
TRBJ1-1 | TRBV27 | - | CAASYRANTEAFF
TRBJ2-7 | TRBV2 | TRBD1 | CASSPWTGAYEQYF
TRBJ2-7 | TRBV2 | TRBD2 | CASSDLRGRTYEQYF
TRBJ1-2 | TRBV10-3 | TRBD1 | CAISDRPDRNYGYTF
TRBJ1-1 | TRBV12-5 | - | CASGLRQGSLNTEAFF
TRBJ2-3 | TRBV3-1/TRBV3-2 | TRBD2 | CASSQRASGRLDTQYF
TRBJ2-1 | TRBV29-1 | - | CSGRGGDRLRNEQFF
TRBJ2-5 | TRBV6-1 | - | CASSETPDGVSQETQYF
TRBJ1-5 | TRBV28 | - | CASSTQVTSNQPQHF
TRBJ1-5 | TRBV19 | - | CASSMGPQQPQHF
TRBJ1-1 | TRBV4-3 | - | CASSQELGATEAFF
TRBJ2-7 | TRBV24-1 | - | CATSDRRSSYEQYF
TRBJ1-5 | TRBV27 | - | CAPKTGGGGYQPQHF
TRBJ2-1 | TRBV9 | TRBD2 | CASSSIREGYEQFF
TRBJ2-3 | TRBV10-3 | TRBD2 | CAIREREWDDTQYF
TRBJ2-1 | TRBV18 | TRBD2 | CASSGTSDNEQFF
TRBJ2-2 | TRBV7-9 | - | CASSPTSTGELFF
TRBJ1-1 | TRBV28 | - | CASSPSGGTEAFF
TRBJ1-3 | TRBV30 | - | CAWSGRTGNTIYF
TRBJ2-3 | TRBV5-1 | TRBD2 | CASSRLAGVTDTQYF
TRBJ2-3 | TRBV5-4 | TRBD2 | CASSLRREGSDTQYF
TRBJ1-4 | TRBV28 | TRBD1 | CASSLWGTTGGNEKLFF
TRBJ2-2 | TRBV7-2 | TRBD2 | CASTLLLVSGSATGELFF
TRBJ1-2 | TRBV7-9 | TRBD1 | CASSPRQGLNGYTF
TRBJ1-4 | TRBV19 | - | CASLRTATNEKLFF
TRBJ1-2 | TRBV4-3 | - | CASSQYGQSNYGYTF
TRBJ2-2 | TRBV9 | TRBD2 | CASSAPSGASRGELFF
TRBJ1-2 | TRBV28 | TRBD1 | CASSIQGANYGYTF
TRBJ2-1 | TRBV24-1 | TRBD2 | CATSDRPGLASNEQFF
TRBJ1-1 | TRBV4-2 | - | CASSRGGVLNTEAFF
TRBJ2-1 | TRBV30 | TRBD2 | CAWSVGLAGGPYNEQFF
TRBJ2-7 | TRBV30 | TRBD1 | CAWSFGQGITYEQYF
TRBJ2-7 | TRBV6-5 | - | CASSYSRLGYEQYF
TRBJ2-7 | TRBV2 | - | CASSEAGAYEQYF
TRBJ2-5 | TRBV7-2 | TRBD1 | CASSLGGTGGLETQYF
TRBJ2-1 | TRBV27 | TRBD2 | CASRRAAGGPNEQFF
TRBJ2-3 | TRBV2 | TRBD1 | CASSDSQGAFGTDTQYF
TRBJ2-1 | TRBV18 | - | CASSGEEAGGEQFF
TRBJ2-1 | TRBV28 | TRBD1 | CASRPGQGSSRGPYNEQFF
TRBJ1-2 | TRBV10-3 | - | CAISEIQWYGYTF
TRBJ1-2 | TRBV2 | - | CASKDSFGYGYTF
TRBJ2-3 | TRBV7-2 | TRBD2 | CASSWTSVTDTQYF
TRBJ2-3 | TRBV7-3 | TRBD2 | CASSQTSASTDTQYF
TRBJ2-3 | TRBV12-3/TRBV12-4 | TRBD2 | CASSRGGRTQYF
TRBJ2-3 | TRBV5-1 | TRBD2 | CASSSSLAGGRDTQYF
TRBJ2-7 | TRBV5-4 | TRBD2 | CASSYGLAGEGEQYF
TRBJ1-2 | TRBV9 | - | CASSDPLGSFSPYGYTF
TRBJ2-7 | TRBV6-2/TRBV6-3 | - | CASSYGWETVYEQYF
TRBJ2-1 | TRBV9 | - | CASSVGVSNEQFF
TRBJ2-2 | TRBV7-2 | - | CASRGQNTGELFF